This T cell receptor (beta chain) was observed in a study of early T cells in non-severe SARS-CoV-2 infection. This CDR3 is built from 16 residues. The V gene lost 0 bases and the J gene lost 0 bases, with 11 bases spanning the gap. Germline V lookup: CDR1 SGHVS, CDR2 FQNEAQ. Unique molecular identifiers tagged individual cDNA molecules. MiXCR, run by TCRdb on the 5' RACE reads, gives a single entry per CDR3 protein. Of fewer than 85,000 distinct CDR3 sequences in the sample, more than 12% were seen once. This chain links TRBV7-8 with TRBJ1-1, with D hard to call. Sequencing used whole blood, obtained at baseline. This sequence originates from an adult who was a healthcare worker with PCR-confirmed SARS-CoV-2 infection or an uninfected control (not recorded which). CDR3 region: CASSLARSDMNTEAFF. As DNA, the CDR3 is TGTGCCAGCAGCTTAGCGCGGTCAGATATGAACACTGAAGCTTTCTTT.